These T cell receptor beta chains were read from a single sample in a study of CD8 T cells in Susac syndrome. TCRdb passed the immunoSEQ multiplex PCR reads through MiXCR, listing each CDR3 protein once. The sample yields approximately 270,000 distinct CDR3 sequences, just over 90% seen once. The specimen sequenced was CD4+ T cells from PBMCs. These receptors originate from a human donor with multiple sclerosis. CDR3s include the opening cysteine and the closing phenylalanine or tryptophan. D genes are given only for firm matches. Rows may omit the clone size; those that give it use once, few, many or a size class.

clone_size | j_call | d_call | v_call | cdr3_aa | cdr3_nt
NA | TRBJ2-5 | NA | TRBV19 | CASSSRDLETQYF | TGTGCCAGTAGTTCCCGGGACCTAGAGACCCAGTACTTC
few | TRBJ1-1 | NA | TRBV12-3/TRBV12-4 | CASSLGSTEAFF | TGTGCCAGCAGTTTAGGGAGCACTGAAGCTTTCTTT
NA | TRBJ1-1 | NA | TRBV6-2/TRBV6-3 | CASRQQHTEAFF | TGTGCCAGCAGACAGCAACACACTGAAGCTTTCTTT
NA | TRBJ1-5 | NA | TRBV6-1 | CATAGERVQPQHF | TGTGCCACCGCGGGAGAGAGGGTACAGCCCCAGCATTTT
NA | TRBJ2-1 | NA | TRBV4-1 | CASRLTGQLRGEQFF | TGCGCCAGCAGGCTTACGGGACAACTACGGGGTGAGCAGTTCTTC
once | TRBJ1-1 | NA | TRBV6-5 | CASSSIEFGNTEAFF | TGTGCCAGCAGTTCCATTGAATTCGGGAACACTGAAGCTTTCTTT
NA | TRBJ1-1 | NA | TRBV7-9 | CASSPGQSTMNTEAFF | TGTGCCAGCAGCCCAGGACAGTCAACAATGAACACTGAAGCTTTCTTT
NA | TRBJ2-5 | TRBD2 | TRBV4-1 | CASSQDPIAGAHRETQYF | TGCGCCAGCAGCCAAGACCCGATAGCGGGGGCCCACCGGGAGACCCAGTACTTC
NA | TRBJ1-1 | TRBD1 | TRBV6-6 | CASSTGQGGNTEAFF | TGTGCCAGCAGTACCGGACAGGGGGGGAACACTGAAGCTTTCTTT
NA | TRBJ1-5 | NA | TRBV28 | CASMMGGNQPQHF | TGTGCCAGCATGATGGGGGGCAATCAGCCCCAGCATTTT